The text below deals with one TCR beta chain. The source of the sample is a study of blood T cell repertoires in COVID-19. About the research overall: Sites in the United States, Italy and Spain provided acute and convalescent COVID-19 samples. T cells, B-cell-depleted T cells, or PBMCs supplied cDNA or gDNA.

This CDR3 is 14 amino acids long. V shed 5 bases and J 3 bases; nucleotides not matched to a gene: 6. In germline, CDR1 is MNHEY, CDR2 SVGAGI. Measured with immunoSEQ multiplex PCR; TCRdb has only the in-frame clones, and not every one. Counted here are around 100,000 clones, about 86% occurring once; the ten biggest clones make up about 3%. The sample comprised peripheral blood. This chain connects TRBV6-5 to TRBJ2-7; TRBD1 aligns across 8 bases. This TCR came from a human donor in a cohort sampled during active COVID-19. In DNA, the CDR3 is TGTGCCAGCAGTCTCTGGACAGGGAACTACGAGCAGTACTTC. Translated: CASSLWTGNYEQYF.